This T cell receptor (beta chain) comes out of a study of neoadjuvant nivolumab and ipilimumab in lung cancer. Study overall: The combination arm added day-1 ipilimumab 1 mg/kg to nivolumab 3 mg/kg on days 1, 15, 29. Study outcomes and limitations: TCR richness and clonality were higher in tumors than adjacent uninvolved lung. Blood richness before therapy tracked richness in tumors resected after neoadjuvant therapy.

Remarks on this clone: Its target is unknown.

Trimming stripped 7 bases from V and 0 bases from J, with 13 bases between. The germline gives CDR1 MDHEN, CDR2 SYDVKM. The CDR3 consists of 15 residues. The method was immunoSEQ multiplex PCR; TCRdb's version includes in-frame clones alone and lacks a portion of them. This table holds around 6,000 clones, less than 65% found once. The TCR was taken from an adult with non-small cell lung cancer. This sample comprised tumor tissue, obtained after neoadjuvant nivolumab, alone or with ipilimumab, at or shortly before surgery. V is TRBV28 and J is TRBJ1-5; no definite D call. The CDR3 protein is CASTYGYYSNQPQHF. The CDR3 DNA sequence: TGTGCCAGCACCTATGGCTACTATAGCAATCAGCCCCAGCATTTT.